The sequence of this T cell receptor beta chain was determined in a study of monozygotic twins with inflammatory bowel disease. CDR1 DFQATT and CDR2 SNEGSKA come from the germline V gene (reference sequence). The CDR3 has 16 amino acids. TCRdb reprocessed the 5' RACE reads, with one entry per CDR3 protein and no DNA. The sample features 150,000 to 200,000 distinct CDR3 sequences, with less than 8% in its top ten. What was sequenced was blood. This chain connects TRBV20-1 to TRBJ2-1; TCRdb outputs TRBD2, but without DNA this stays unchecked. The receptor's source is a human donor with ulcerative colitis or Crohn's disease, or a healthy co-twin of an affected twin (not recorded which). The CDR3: CSANPRGLVSFDEQFF.